Below, 31 T cell receptor beta chains from the same sample are listed, as sequenced in a study of Ad26.COV2.S vaccination and SARS-CoV-2 variants. Data came from immunoSEQ multiplex PCR; TCRdb stores just in-frame clones and leaves some out. Of about 680,000 clones listed, roughly 90% are singletons. Treatment of the sample: around 19 received Ad26.COV2.S at low or high dose, single or two shots; a few received placebo; per-sample allocation not given. The investigators took samples on day 63 after the first vaccine or placebo injection. The specimen was peripheral blood, collected in a trial of Ad26.COV2.S vaccine versus placebo. These receptors were collected from a person between 18 and 65 years old who received the Ad26.COV2.S COVID-19 vaccine or a placebo.

The rearrangement joins TRBV6-6 to TRBJ2-2, with 10 bases aligning to TRBD1. CDR1 MNHNY and CDR2 SVGAGI come from the germline V gene (reference sequence). With 7 bases clipped from V and 7 bases from J, the junction kept 9 bases outside the gene matches. CDR3 length equals 15 residues. The CDR3 here is CASISTGGLGGELFF. CDR3 DNA: TGTGCCAGCATCTCGACAGGGGGCTTGGGCGGGGAGCTGTTTTTT.

This clone was counted once. The chain is built from TRBV30 and TRBJ2-3, with TRBD2 as a possible D gene (5 bases). Trimming removed 0 bases from V and 5 bases from J, with 12 bases in between. The CDR3 consists of 14 residues. The germline V gene encodes CDR1 GTSNPN and CDR2 SVGIG (reference sequence). Here the CDR3 DNA reads TGTGCCTGGAGTGTAACCGGGGTGGGAGATACGCAGTATTTT. Amino acid sequence: CAWSVTGVGDTQYF.

The chain employs TRBV7-2 and TRBJ2-1, with D perhaps given as TRBD1 or TRBD2 (6 bases each). This CDR3 spans 15 amino acids. Per germline, CDR1 SGHTA and CDR2 FQGNSA. V was shortened by 3 bases and J by 3 bases, with 12 bases between the two germline ends. The CDR3 loop reads CASSLYRGRYNEQFF. The DNA of the CDR3 is TGTGCCAGCAGCTTGTACCGGGGGCGCTACAATGAGCAGTTCTTC.

J is TRBJ2-7 and V is TRBV4-3; D ambiguous. In germline, CDR1 is LGHNA, CDR2 YSLEER. The CDR3 extends over 13 amino acids. V lost 0 bases and J 3 bases, leaving 6 bases between the germline ends. The CDR3 sequence: CASSQELRYEQYF. CDR3 DNA sequence: TGCGCCAGCAGCCAAGAACTGCGCTACGAGCAGTACTTC.

The rearrangement joins TRBV27 to TRBJ2-2; D is undetermined. The CDR3 is made up of 15 amino acids. In germline, CDR1 is MNHEY, CDR2 SMNVEV (reference sequence). V was pared by 0 bases and J by 2 bases, with 7 bases between. The CDR3 nucleotides are TGTGCCAGCAGTTTATCAGGAAGCAACACCGGGGAGCTGTTTTTT. This codes for CASSLSGSNTGELFF.

The sample holds one count of this clone. The chain recombines TRBV7-9 with TRBJ2-1, with TRBD2 as a possible D gene (6 bases). Germline values: CDR1 SEHNR, CDR2 FQNEAQ (reference sequence). V shed 3 bases and J shed 15 bases, with 6 bases lying between them. The CDR3 is 9 amino acids. CDR3: CASSLGGFF. In nucleotides, the CDR3 is TGTGCCAGCAGCTTGGGGGGGTTCTTC.

CDR3 bases: TGTGCCAGTAGTCGACAGGGGGATTACGAGCAGTACTTC. Translation gives CASSRQGDYEQYF. The rearrangement joins TRBV19 to TRBJ2-7, with 9 positions matching TRBD1. The CDR3 length is 13 residues. The V gene end was trimmed by 5 bases and the J gene end by 4 bases; junction bases not matched to a gene: 3. Germline V lookup: CDR1 LNHDA, CDR2 SQIVND (reference sequence).

This clone was seen only once. The rearrangement links TRBV6-5 to TRBJ2-7; 9 bases fit TRBD1. This CDR3 is 14 amino acids long. Germline V gene data show CDR1 as MNHEY and CDR2 as SVGAGI. The V and J ends lost 6 bases and 3 bases, in that order; junction bases with no gene match: 6. CDR3 amino acids: CASRRDRVGYEQYF. DNA for the CDR3: TGTGCCAGCAGGAGGGACAGGGTTGGCTACGAGCAGTACTTC.

The V and J genes are TRBV11-2 and TRBJ2-1; 7 bases map to TRBD2. Germline CDR1 reads SGHAT; CDR2 reads FQNNGV. V shed 0 bases, J shed 2 bases, and the junction held 7 bases outside the gene matches. CDR3 length: 17 amino acids. In DNA, the CDR3 is TGTGCCAGCAGCTTAGATCGAAGCGGGAACCCCTACAATGAGCAGTTCTTC. Amino acid sequence: CASSLDRSGNPYNEQFF.

The V gene is TRBV27, the J gene TRBJ2-7; 8 bases are shared with TRBD2. The germline V gene encodes CDR1 MNHEY and CDR2 SMNVEV (reference sequence). This CDR3 has 15 residues. The trim removed 6 bases at V and 0 bases at J, leaving 7 bases unmatched. This chain's CDR3 is CASRPIGGASYEQYF. CDR3 coding DNA: TGTGCCAGCAGACCTATCGGGGGGGCCTCCTACGAGCAGTACTTC.

The V and J genes are TRBV10-3 and TRBJ1-2; possible D gene TRBD1, 5 bases. Germline V lookup: CDR1 ENHRY, CDR2 SYGVKD. This CDR3 is built from 16 residues. V was clipped by 3 bases and J by 4 bases, with 18 bases between them. CDR3 region: CAISESFRDGFYGYTF. CDR3 nucleotide sequence: TGTGCCATCAGTGAATCTTTCCGGGACGGCTTCTATGGCTACACCTTC.

The rearrangement joins TRBV10-3 to TRBJ2-1; D may be TRBD1 or TRBD2 (6 bases each). This CDR3 spans 15 amino acids. The germline gives CDR1 ENHRY, CDR2 SYGVKD. Trimming shortened V by 0 bases and J by 7 bases, and 13 bases separated the two germline ends. CDR3 bases: TGTGCCATCAGTGAGTCGGGACTGGACAGAAATGAGCAGTTCTTC. Protein sequence: CAISESGLDRNEQFF.

The chain couples TRBV19 to TRBJ2-2; D possibly corresponds to TRBD2 (5 bases). V lost 0 bases, J lost 6 bases, and 11 bases lay in between. The germline V gene has CDR1 LNHDA and CDR2 SQIVND (reference sequence). This CDR3 has 15 residues. The CDR3 sequence is CASSIEGSASGELFF. DNA of the CDR3: TGTGCCAGTAGTATAGAAGGGAGTGCGTCCGGGGAGCTGTTTTTT.

The rearrangement links TRBV30 to TRBJ2-1; 8 nucleotides align to TRBD2. With 0 bases clipped from V and 8 bases from J, the junction kept 9 bases outside the gene matches. The length of the CDR3 is 15 residues. Germline values: CDR1 GTSNPN, CDR2 SVGIG (reference sequence). DNA for the CDR3: TGTGCCTGGAGTGTAGCGGCAGCGGGAGTTGATGAGCAGTTCTTC. The encoded protein is CAWSVAAAGVDEQFF.

As to this clone: A read error may produce the germline difference seen at one junction end. J is TRBJ1-1 and V is TRBV5-1, with D maybe TRBD1 (6 bases). CDR3 length: 20 residues. CDR1 is SGHRS, CDR2 YFSETQ, per germline. In DNA, the CDR3 is TGCGCCAGCAGATTGGATGCCAGCAGCGCAAGAACAGGGTTAAACACTGAAGCTTTCTTT. Encoded protein: CASRLDASSARTGLNTEAFF. Full variable domain (remainder filled in from reference TRBV5-1 and TRBJ1-1): KAGVTQTPRYLIKTRGQQVTLSCSPISGHRSVSWYQQTPGQGLQFLFEYFSETQRNKGNFPGRFSGRQFSNSRSEMNVSTLELGDSALYLCASRLDASSARTGLNTEAFFGQGTRLTVV.

The DNA for the CDR3 is TGTGCCAGCAGCAAAACTCCGGACAGGGCCACAGATACGCAGTATTTT. Translated: CASSKTPDRATDTQYF. This chain links TRBV27 with TRBJ2-3; 8 nucleotides line up with TRBD1. The CDR3 loop spans 16 amino acids. Looked up from germline, CDR1 is MNHEY and CDR2 is SMNVEV (reference sequence). With 6 bases clipped from V and 2 bases from J, the junction kept 10 bases outside the gene matches.

The rearrangement uses TRBV20-1 and TRBJ2-1; a possible D gene is TRBD1 (5 bases). V dropped 3 bases and J dropped 7 bases, with 10 bases sitting between them. Germline values: CDR1 DFQATT, CDR2 SNEGSKA (reference sequence). This CDR3 has 12 residues. The CDR3 reads CSASRGRNEQFF. The CDR3 coding sequence is TGCAGTGCTAGTAGGGGAAGAAATGAGCAGTTCTTC.

The rearrangement uses TRBV6-6 and TRBJ2-7; D is tentatively TRBD1 or TRBD2 (5 bases each). The V and J ends lost 7 bases and 9 bases respectively, with 25 bases between them. The CDR3 loop spans 15 amino acids. Germline V gives CDR1 MNHNY, CDR2 SVGAGI (reference sequence). CDR3 loop: CASTRDVGRGIGQYF. The CDR3 DNA reads as TGTGCCAGCACTAGGGACGTCGGAAGAGGAATAGGGCAGTACTTC.

This chain uses TRBV10-3 with TRBJ2-7; 7 bases map to TRBD1. This CDR3 comprises 13 residues. Germline lookup yields CDR1 ENHRY and CDR2 SYGVKD. J lost 4 bases, V lost 4 bases, and 4 bases had no gene match. CDR3 DNA sequence: TGTGCCATCAGTGGGGACAGTATGTACGAGCAGTACTTC. This sequence encodes CAISGDSMYEQYF.

The chain carries TRBV5-5 and TRBJ1-1; TRBD1 aligns across 9 bases. Unmatched junction bases numbered 4, after V lost 3 bases and J lost 1 base. Germline V CDR1 and CDR2: SGHKS, YYEKEE (reference sequence). The length of the CDR3 is 15 residues. In DNA form, the CDR3 reads TGTGCCAGCAGCTCGTACAGGGGGCGGAACACTGAAGCTTTCTTT. Protein product: CASSSYRGRNTEAFF.

This clone was recorded many times. Other DNA sequences in the same sample also yield this CDR3. V usage is TRBV19 and J usage is TRBJ1-5, with D hard to call. This CDR3 is built from 14 residues. Germline lookup yields CDR1 LNHDA and CDR2 SQIVND (reference sequence). With 3 bases removed from V and 1 base from J, the gap between germline ends came to 7 bases. DNA for the CDR3: TGTGCCAGTAGTATTCGGACCAGCAATCAGCCCCAGCATTTT. Its translation is CASSIRTSNQPQHF.

The genes are TRBV7-2 and TRBJ2-2; 10 nucleotides match TRBD2. The germline V gene has CDR1 SGHTA and CDR2 FQGNSA. The CDR3 extends over 17 amino acids. V lost 2 bases to trimming and J lost 4 bases; unmatched junction nucleotides: 7. The CDR3 DNA follows: TGTGCCAGCAGCTTACGGGTATCTAGCGGGAGCACCGGGGAGCTGTTTTTT. Its translation is CASSLRVSSGSTGELFF. Supplemented by reference TRBV7-2 and TRBJ2-2, the full variable domain reads GAGVSQSPSNKVTEKGKDVELRCDPISGHTALYWYRQSLGQGLEFLIYFQGNSAPDKSGLPSDRFSAERTGGSVSTLTIQRTQQEDSAVYLCASSLRVSSGSTGELFFGEGSRLTVL.

V gene TRBV27 combines with J gene TRBJ2-7; D is unresolved. This CDR3 has 13 residues. Germline values: CDR1 MNHEY, CDR2 SMNVEV (reference sequence). Trimming removed 3 bases at V and 7 bases at J, with 13 bases between. The CDR3 nucleotides read TGTGCCAGCAGTTTGTACAGTCTTAAGGAGCAGTACTTC. This sequence encodes CASSLYSLKEQYF.

This clone appeared a single time. The chain carries TRBV19 and TRBJ2-3; 10 nucleotides match TRBD2. Trimming removed 6 bases from V and 2 bases from J; junction bases left unmatched: 5. The CDR3 is 15 residues long. Germline loops: CDR1 LNHDA, CDR2 SQIVND (reference sequence). CDR3 in amino acids: CASRVAGGATDTQYF. The CDR3 nucleotides read TGTGCCAGTAGGGTAGCGGGAGGTGCCACAGATACGCAGTATTTT.

The chain is built from TRBV12-3 or TRBV12-4 and TRBJ1-1; D is perhaps TRBD1 (5 bases). The germline V and J ends were trimmed by 2 bases and 7 bases, with 8 bases remaining between them. The CDR3 contains 12 residues. CDR3 bases: TGTGCCAGCAGTTTATGGGACGTTGAAGCTTTCTTT. Amino acid sequence: CASSLWDVEAFF.

In its sample, this clone was seen once. In nucleotides, the CDR3 is TGTGCCAGCAGCCAAGGACAGTACTATGGCTACACCTTC. Translating it yields CASSQGQYYGYTF. The rearrangement uses TRBV11-2 and TRBJ1-2, with D possibly being TRBD1 (6 bases). This CDR3 region has 13 residues. Germline CDR1 and CDR2: SGHAT and FQNNGV. V was cut by 5 bases and J by 3 bases, with 10 bases left in between.

Written as DNA, the CDR3 is TGTGCCAGCAGTAGGGACAGGATGTATGGCTACACCTTC. Translation: CASSRDRMYGYTF. The chain has TRBV5-6 and TRBJ1-2; TRBD1 aligns across 8 bases. CDR3 length: 13 amino acids. The V gene end was trimmed by 5 bases and the J gene end by 5 bases; junction bases not matched to a gene: 5. From germline, CDR1 is SGHDT and CDR2 YYEEEE.

This rearrangement joins TRBV3-1 (or the pseudogene TRBV3-2) to TRBJ2-3; D gene ambiguous. Germline assignment: CDR1 LGHDT and CDR2 YNNKEL (reference sequence). This CDR3 is 14 amino acids long. Deletions cut 5 bases from V and 6 bases from J, with 15 bases between. The chain's CDR3 is CASSGDGGPDTQYF. For the CDR3, the DNA is TGTGCCAGCAGCGGAGATGGCGGTCCGGATACGCAGTATTTT.

This clone was counted only a few times. The same CDR3 also results from other DNA sequences found in this sample. The V and J genes are TRBV18 and TRBJ2-7; no clear D. The CDR3 length is 14 residues. Germline CDR1 KGHSH, CDR2 LQKENI. Between the trimmed V and J ends, which lost 3 bases and 2 bases, there was a span of 11 bases. CDR3 DNA sequence: TGTGCCAGCTCACCGGGGTTGCAGGCCTACGAGCAGTACTTC. Amino acid sequence: CASSPGLQAYEQYF.

V and J are TRBV4-2 and TRBJ2-1; weak D call: TRBD2 (5 bases). Trimming removed 4 bases from V and 7 bases from J, with 8 bases in between. From germline, CDR1 is LGHNA and CDR2 YNFKEQ. This CDR3 has 12 residues. CDR3: CASSPSGNEQFF. The CDR3 DNA is TGTGCCAGCAGCCCAAGCGGTAATGAGCAGTTCTTC.

J is TRBJ2-2 and V is TRBV19; possible D gene TRBD2, 5 bases. Germline values: CDR1 LNHDA, CDR2 SQIVND (reference sequence). Trimming pared 9 bases from V and 3 bases from J, leaving 17 bases between. This CDR3 contains 15 residues. This chain's CDR3 is CASGWAGGYTGELFF. CDR3 sequence (DNA): TGTGCCAGCGGGTGGGCGGGTGGATACACCGGGGAGCTGTTTTTT.